This TCR beta chain derives from a study of T cells in Graves' hyperthyroidism and ophthalmopathy. The sample holds many counts of this clonotype. Its antigen is as yet unknown. Whole-study results and caveats: Onset of ophthalmopathy came a median approximately 6.8 months after the model predicted it.

The diagnostic basis comprised clinical symptoms, serum thyroxine and TRAb, thyroid ultrasound and orbital computed tomography. Amplified regions were TCR beta CDR3 sequences from RNA transcripts. Using the HTBI primer set, a first-round RT-PCR was run on the TCR CDR3. One entry per CDR3 protein, called by TCRdb with MiXCR from the multiplex PCR reads. Counted here are approximately 380,000 distinct CDR3 sequences, about 14% occurring once; the ten biggest clones make up 25% to 30%. This CDR3 has 15 amino acids. V was cut by 3 bases and J by 2 bases, with 13 bases left in between. Germline-derived CDR1 and CDR2 are SGHRS and YFSETQ.

This chain uses TRBV5-1 with TRBJ2-3; D may correspond to TRBD1 or TRBD2 (5 bases each). This receptor was identified in a man between 50 and 59 years old with Graves' ophthalmopathy. Sequencing was done on a sample of blood. The CDR3 nucleotides are TGCGCCAGCAGCTGGTACGGGGCTGACACAGATACGCAGTATTTT. Translating it yields CASSWYGADTDTQYF.